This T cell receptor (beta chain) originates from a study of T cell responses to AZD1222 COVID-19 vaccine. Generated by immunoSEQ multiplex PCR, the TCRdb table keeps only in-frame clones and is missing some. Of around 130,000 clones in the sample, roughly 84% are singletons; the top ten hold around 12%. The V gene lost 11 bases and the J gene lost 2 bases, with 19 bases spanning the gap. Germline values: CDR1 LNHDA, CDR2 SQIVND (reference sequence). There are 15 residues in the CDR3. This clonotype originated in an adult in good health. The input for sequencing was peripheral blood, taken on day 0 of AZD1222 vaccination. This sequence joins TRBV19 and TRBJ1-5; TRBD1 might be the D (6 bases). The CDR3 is CASQGTVGGNQPQHF. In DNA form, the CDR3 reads TGTGCCTCACAGGGCACGGTCGGAGGCAATCAGCCCCAGCATTTT.